A single sample gave rise to the 26 T cell receptor beta chains below, sequenced in a study of beta chain features in type 1 diabetes. The study, taken as a whole, reports: Shorter TCRB CDR3s, moderately but significantly so, were found in Type 1 diabetes patients in all four CD4+ subsets.

No cognate antigen is known for these TCRs. Sequencing targeted expressed TCRB transcripts, as all isolated RNA had been reverse transcribed. Here immunoSEQ multiplex PCR was the method, and the copy in TCRdb shows in-frame clones only, minus some. Among some 330,000 clones listed, approximately 12% were seen once. The source material was naive CD4+ T cells from blood. These receptors were obtained from a woman between 18 and 30 years old with type 1 diabetes.

The chain combines TRBV5-6 with TRBJ1-2, with TRBD1 as a possible D gene (6 bases). Germline values: CDR1 SGHDT, CDR2 YYEEEE. Deletions cut 6 bases from V and 6 bases from J, with 21 bases between. The CDR3 loop spans 15 amino acids. The CDR3 DNA reads as TGTGCCAGCATTCGATGGTCAGGGGATTTAGATGGCTACACCTTC. Translated: CASIRWSGDLDGYTF.

The CDR3 sequence: CASSLGEAGGADEQYF. The CDR3 region has the DNA TGTGCCAGCAGCTTAGGAGAGGCAGGGGGAGCGGACGAGCAGTACTTC. The V gene is TRBV7-9, the J gene TRBJ2-7, with 7 bases fitting TRBD1. CDR3 length: 16 residues. The germline CDR1 and CDR2 sequences are SEHNR and FQNEAQ (reference sequence). J lost 5 bases, V lost 1 base, and 11 bases had no gene match.

This clone was counted only a few times. V gene TRBV7-9 combines with J gene TRBJ2-1; 7 bases agree with TRBD1. CDR3 length equals 15 residues. Germline CDR1 is SEHNR and CDR2 is FQNEAQ (reference sequence). V lost 1 base to trimming and J lost 7 bases; unmatched junction nucleotides: 7. The CDR3 is CASSLGQGTWNEQFF. As DNA, the CDR3 is TGTGCCAGCAGCTTAGGACAGGGTACCTGGAATGAGCAGTTCTTC.

Notes on this clone: No DNA is shown, since the ends of the CDR3 on it are uncertain; the CDR3 is the one TCRdb lists. The chain carries TRBV11-2 and TRBJ1-4; the D segment call TRBD1 is taken from the table without a DNA check. With termini counted, the CDR3 has 12 amino acids. Germline V gene data show CDR1 as SGHAT and CDR2 as FQNNGV. The CDR3 sequence: CASSLVGTGTFF.

The genes are TRBV4-2 and TRBJ1-3, with 7 nucleotides matching TRBD1. With 0 bases clipped from V and 2 bases from J, the junction kept 4 bases outside the gene matches. This CDR3 comprises 16 residues. Germline lookup yields CDR1 LGHNA and CDR2 YNFKEQ. The CDR3 region is CASSQEQTGTGNTIYF. Here the CDR3 DNA reads TGTGCCAGCAGCCAAGAACAGACAGGGACTGGAAACACCATATATTTT.

This clone was seen a handful of times. V gene TRBV9 combines with J gene TRBJ2-7; 11 bases map to TRBD2. With 3 bases clipped from V and 2 bases from J, the junction kept 10 bases outside the gene matches. The CDR3 is 17 amino acids. Germline CDR1 SGDLS, CDR2 YYNGEE. The CDR3 here is CASSAQTGTSGTYEQYF. The DNA of the CDR3 is TGTGCCAGCAGCGCTCAGACCGGGACTAGCGGTACCTACGAGCAGTACTTC.

This clone was seen more than once but under ten times. The chain is built from TRBV5-6 and TRBJ1-2; 7 nucleotides match TRBD1. CDR3 length: 13 amino acids. Germline-derived CDR1 and CDR2 are SGHDT and YYEEEE. V trimming: 2 bases; J trimming: 8 bases; junction bases outside the gene matches: 6. CDR3 DNA sequence: TGTGCCAGCAGCTTCGGGACAGTCGGCGGCTACACCTTC. Its protein is CASSFGTVGGYTF.

V is TRBV5-4 and J is TRBJ2-2; D is undetermined. CDR3 length: 15 residues. Germline CDR1 and CDR2: SGHNT and YYREEE (reference sequence). Between the trimmed V and J ends, which lost 1 base and 2 bases, there was a span of 9 bases. The CDR3 here is CASSLSQANTGELFF. DNA of the CDR3: TGTGCCAGCAGCTTGAGTCAGGCCAACACCGGGGAGCTGTTTTTT.

This clone came up a few times. The V gene is TRBV7-9, the J gene TRBJ2-4, with TRBD1 matching over 9 bases. The CDR3 extends over 14 amino acids. CDR1 and CDR2 from the germline V gene are SEHNR and FQNEAQ (reference sequence). The junction had 6 bases not matched to a gene; V was cut back by 10 bases and J by 2 bases. This chain's CDR3 is CATGTGRTKNIQYF. CDR3 DNA sequence: TGTGCCACCGGGACAGGGAGAACCAAAAACATTCAGTACTTC.

V is TRBV5-6 and J is TRBJ1-2; the D gene is possibly TRBD1 (5 bases). The CDR3 is made up of 15 amino acids. Trimming pared 5 bases from V and 0 bases from J, leaving 14 bases between. Germline assignment: CDR1 SGHDT and CDR2 YYEEEE. In DNA, the CDR3 is TGTGCCAGCAGGCCGACAGCCACCGCTAACTATGGCTACACCTTC. It yields the protein CASRPTATANYGYTF. Full variable domain (remainder filled in from reference TRBV5-6 and TRBJ1-2): DAGVTQSPTHLIKTRGQQVTLRCSPKSGHDTVSWYQQALGQGPQFIFQYYEEEERQRGNFPDRFSGHQFPNYSSELNVNALLLGDSALYLCASRPTATANYGYTFGSGTRLTVV.

The chain carries TRBV18 and TRBJ2-7, with D possibly matching TRBD1 (6 bases). The V gene lost 2 bases and the J gene lost 5 bases, with 16 bases spanning the gap. The CDR3 runs 15 residues. Looked up from germline, CDR1 is KGHSH and CDR2 is LQKENI. The CDR3 reads CASSPDGTGSDEQYF. The CDR3 coding sequence is TGTGCCAGCTCACCAGACGGAACAGGGTCCGACGAGCAGTACTTC.

There are a few counts of this clone. V and J are TRBV30 and TRBJ2-5, with 9 positions matching TRBD2. The germline V gene has CDR1 GTSNPN and CDR2 SVGIG (reference sequence). The V segment lost 5 bases and the J segment 2 bases; nucleotides outside the gene matches: 9. There are 15 residues in the CDR3. DNA for the CDR3: TGTGCCTGGCACCCCCGGCTAGCGGGGCAAGAGACCCAGTACTTC. Amino acid sequence: CAWHPRLAGQETQYF.

CDR3 DNA sequence: TGTGCCTGGAGTCCACAGGGCAATCAGCCCCAGCATTTT. Amino acids: CAWSPQGNQPQHF. V and J are TRBV30 and TRBJ1-5, with D possibly being TRBD1 (5 bases). CDR1 GTSNPN and CDR2 SVGIG come from the germline V gene (reference sequence). The CDR3 is made up of 13 amino acids. V was trimmed by 2 bases and J by 2 bases, leaving 7 bases between them.

This clone was observed a few times. This chain joins TRBV9 and TRBJ2-1; TRBD2 agrees at 10 bases. The germline CDR1 and CDR2 sequences are SGDLS and YYNGEE. The CDR3 length is 13 residues. J was trimmed by 14 bases and V by 4 bases; bases with no gene match: 9. The CDR3: CASSPGTSAEEFF. Written as DNA, the CDR3 is TGTGCCAGCAGCCCCGGGACTAGCGCGGAGGAGTTCTTC.

This clone has only a few counts. This sequence joins TRBV28 and TRBJ2-3; D gene ambiguous. The germline V gene has CDR1 MDHEN and CDR2 SYDVKM. Trimming removed 6 bases at V and 1 base at J, with 5 bases between. The CDR3 sequence is 12 residues long. DNA for the CDR3: TGTGCCAGCAGCTTTCGCACAGATACGCAGTATTTT. Protein sequence: CASSFRTDTQYF. The full variable domain, completed using reference TRBV28 and TRBJ2-3, is DVKVTQSSRYLVKRTGEKVFLECVQDMDHENMFWYRQDPGLGLRLIYFSYDVKMKEKGDIPEGYSVSREKKERFSLILESASTNQTSMYLCASSFRTDTQYFGPGTRLTVL.

The chain links TRBV19 to TRBJ2-6; 8 positions match TRBD1. The CDR3 is made up of 18 amino acids. V gave up 8 bases and J gave up 1 base; unmatched junction bases: 13. CDR1 is LNHDA and CDR2 is SQIVND in the germline V gene (reference sequence). CDR3 DNA sequence: TGTGCCAGTCGAGTGACCGGACAGGGAAGGTCTGGGGCCAACGTCCTGACTTTC. This sequence encodes CASRVTGQGRSGANVLTF.

This clone showed up just a few times. This rearrangement joins TRBV5-4 to TRBJ2-2; no clear D gene. V was cut by 2 bases and J by 2 bases, with 13 bases left in between. This CDR3 is built from 16 residues. CDR1 and CDR2 (germline): SGHNT, YYREEE (reference sequence). The DNA for the CDR3 is TGTGCCAGCAGCTTTGGGCAGAGTATCAACACCGGGGAGCTGTTTTTT. Translating it yields CASSFGQSINTGELFF.

Turning to this clone: The sample carries other DNA sequences with the same CDR3. The chain joins TRBV5-1 to TRBJ2-3, with a weak D call TRBD1 (7 bases). Deletions cut 3 bases from V and 6 bases from J, with 11 bases between. The germline gives CDR1 SGHRS, CDR2 YFSETQ. The CDR3 totals 13 residues. In DNA, the CDR3 is TGCGCCAGCAGCTCCCCAGGGGGGGATACGCAGTATTTT. It specifies CASSSPGGDTQYF.

This clone was counted only a few times. The chain employs TRBV5-4 and TRBJ2-7; TRBD2 matches 15 bases. The germline gives CDR1 SGHNT, CDR2 YYREEE (reference sequence). CDR3 length: 13 residues. The V segment lost 8 bases and the J segment 6 bases; nucleotides outside the gene matches: 3. CDR3: CASRGLAGGEQYF. CDR3 coding DNA: TGTGCCAGTAGGGGACTAGCGGGAGGCGAGCAGTACTTC.

Only a few counts were recorded for this clone. V gene TRBV23-1 combines with J gene TRBJ2-7; tentatively, D is TRBD1 (5 bases). TRBV23-1 is identified as an open reading frame with a role that is uncertain. V lost 4 bases, J lost 3 bases, and 13 bases lay in between. CDR3 length: 14 residues. CDR3 DNA: TGCGCCAGCAGTCGGCTAGGACACTTCTACGAGCAGTACTTC. This gives the protein CASSRLGHFYEQYF.

This clone was detected only a few times. The genes are TRBV5-1 and TRBJ2-1, with a tentative D call TRBD2 (5 bases). Trimming took 5 bases from V and 5 from J, leaving 17 bases between them. This CDR3 has 15 amino acids. Germline assignment: CDR1 SGHRS and CDR2 YFSETQ. For the CDR3, the DNA is TGCGCCAGCAGATTTTTGGGAGAGGGTCACAATGAGCAGTTCTTC. Translated: CASRFLGEGHNEQFF. Variable domain in full (rest from reference TRBV5-1 and TRBJ2-1): KAGVTQTPRYLIKTRGQQVTLSCSPISGHRSVSWYQQTPGQGLQFLFEYFSETQRNKGNFPGRFSGRQFSNSRSEMNVSTLELGDSALYLCASRFLGEGHNEQFFGPGTRLTVL.

The chain uses TRBV11-2 and TRBJ2-1, with D possibly being TRBD1 (6 bases). The CDR3 length is 15 residues. V lost 0 bases and J 1 base, leaving 7 bases between the germline ends. Germline loops: CDR1 SGHAT, CDR2 FQNNGV. The CDR3 DNA reads TGTGCCAGCAGCTTAGACAGGGGTTCCTACAATGAGCAGTTCTTC. Its protein is CASSLDRGSYNEQFF.

The chain has TRBV30 and TRBJ1-2, with a tentative D call TRBD1 (5 bases). The CDR3 sequence is 13 residues long. Germline V lookup: CDR1 GTSNPN, CDR2 SVGIG (reference sequence). Trimming removed 0 bases from V and 8 bases from J, with 13 bases in between. In DNA, the CDR3 is TGTGCCTGGAGTGTACACTGGGGCAACGGCTACACCTTC. Translating gives CAWSVHWGNGYTF.

This clone was picked up a small number of times. The chain couples TRBV4-3 to TRBJ1-5; unclear D gene. V shed 0 bases and J shed 7 bases, with 7 bases lying between them. This CDR3 contains 13 residues. In germline, CDR1 is LGHNA, CDR2 YSLEER. CDR3 sequence (DNA): TGCGCCAGCAGCCAAGATACAATCCAGCCCCAGCATTTT. Its translation: CASSQDTIQPQHF.

This clone was detected a few times. The V and J genes are TRBV28 and TRBJ2-7; 9 bases match TRBD1. This CDR3 comprises 14 residues. The V gene's germline CDR1 is MDHEN and CDR2 SYDVKM. Trimming removed 5 bases from V and 2 bases from J; junction bases left unmatched: 4. The CDR3 sequence: CASSRYRGPYEQYF. In nucleotides, the CDR3 is TGTGCCAGCAGTCGCTACAGGGGGCCCTACGAGCAGTACTTC.

This clone was picked up a small number of times. V gene TRBV29-1 combines with J gene TRBJ1-3; 10 nucleotides agree with TRBD1. This CDR3 spans 14 amino acids. V dropped 7 bases and J dropped 1; count of bases not matched to a gene: 4. From germline, CDR1 is SQVTM and CDR2 ANQGSEA. In nucleotides, the CDR3 is TGCAGCGGAACGGGACAGGGGTCTGGAAACACCATATATTTT. It yields the protein CSGTGQGSGNTIYF.